What follows are 16 T cell receptor beta chains derived from one specimen sequenced in a study of early T cells in non-severe SARS-CoV-2 infection. Via MiXCR, TCRdb re-called the 5' RACE reads, giving one row per CDR3 protein. The sample yields over 25,000 distinct CDR3 sequences, over 3.5% seen once. The sequenced material came from whole blood. These receptors came from an adult who was a healthcare worker with PCR-confirmed SARS-CoV-2 infection or an uninfected control (not recorded which).

This clonotype has more than one count but fewer than ten. The rearrangement joins TRBV10-3 to TRBJ1-1; TRBD1 agrees at 7 bases. CDR1 is ENHRY, CDR2 SYGVKD, per germline. V dropped 5 bases and J dropped 4; count of bases not matched to a gene: 4. The CDR3 sequence is 13 residues long. Here the CDR3 DNA reads TGTGCCATCAGTAGGACAGGATCCACTGAAGCTTTCTTT. Translated: CAISRTGSTEAFF.

This chain connects TRBV5-1 to TRBJ2-7; the match to TRBD1 covers 10 bases. This CDR3 region has 16 residues. V trimming: 0 bases; J trimming: 2 bases; junction bases outside the gene matches: 5. Germline V lookup: CDR1 SGHRS, CDR2 YFSETQ. CDR3 DNA sequence: TGCGCCAGCAGCTTGGCCGTGGGGACAGGGGCCTACGAGCAGTACTTC. Protein sequence: CASSLAVGTGAYEQYF.

This clonotype was seen at least ten times. The V and J genes are TRBV7-6 and TRBJ2-1; D ambiguous. The V and J ends lost 1 base and 4 bases respectively, with 5 bases between them. The germline CDR1 and CDR2 sequences are SGHVS and FNYEAQ. The CDR3 totals 13 residues. In DNA, the CDR3 is TGTGCCAGCAGCTTAGAGAGATACAATGAGCAGTTCTTC. It codes for CASSLERYNEQFF.

This clonotype was recorded many times. The genes are TRBV7-2 and TRBJ2-5, with D maybe TRBD2 (6 bases). V was shortened by 5 bases and J by 1 base, with 14 bases between the two germline ends. Germline lookup yields CDR1 SGHTA and CDR2 FQGNSA. The CDR3 consists of 15 residues. Here the CDR3 DNA reads TGTGCCAGCAGCGAGGCTGGAGGGTCCCAAGAGACCCAGTACTTC. Translating it yields CASSEAGGSQETQYF.

This clonotype came up a few times. The genes are TRBV20-1 and TRBJ1-1, with D possibly TRBD1 on 5 matching bases. Germline V lookup: CDR1 DFQATT, CDR2 SNEGSKA (reference sequence). CDR3 size: 13 residues. V lost 5 bases and J lost 4, with 14 bases in between. The chain's CDR3 is CSAPPPGGTEAFF. DNA for the CDR3: TGCAGTGCTCCCCCCCCTGGGGGCACTGAAGCTTTCTTT.

This clonotype was observed many times. This chain uses TRBV5-1 with TRBJ2-1; D ambiguous. Trimming removed 1 base at V and 8 bases at J, with 4 bases between. The CDR3 has 11 amino acids. Germline lookup yields CDR1 SGHRS and CDR2 YFSETQ. The CDR3 loop reads CASSLLDEQFF. The CDR3 DNA sequence: TGCGCCAGCAGCTTGTTAGATGAGCAGTTCTTC.

This chain links TRBV28 with TRBJ2-2, with D unresolved. The germline V gene has CDR1 MDHEN and CDR2 SYDVKM. This CDR3 comprises 11 residues. V lost 8 bases and J 7 bases, leaving 8 bases between the germline ends. CDR3 nucleotides: TGTGCCAGCCTAGATCACGGGGAGCTGTTTTTT. Its translation: CASLDHGELFF.

This clonotype was detected ten times or more. The chain recombines TRBV7-8 with TRBJ2-7; D possibly corresponds to TRBD2 (6 bases). Germline CDR1 reads SGHVS; CDR2 reads FQNEAQ. The V end lost 1 base, the J end lost 0 bases, and 16 bases lay between the germline ends. The CDR3 is 17 amino acids. CDR3 sequence reads: CASSLGSGRGLSYEQYF. In DNA form, the CDR3 reads TGTGCCAGCAGCTTAGGGAGTGGGCGGGGCCTCTCCTACGAGCAGTACTTC.

The chain has TRBV20-1 and TRBJ1-1; TRBD1 agrees at 9 bases. The germline V gene encodes CDR1 DFQATT and CDR2 SNEGSKA (reference sequence). This CDR3 is built from 13 residues. Trimming took 5 bases from V and 4 from J; bases not matched to a gene: 5. Here the CDR3 DNA reads TGCAGTGCTCCTGGACAGGGGCGCACTGAAGCTTTCTTT. Protein product: CSAPGQGRTEAFF.

A few counts support this clonotype. This chain connects TRBV14 to TRBJ1-1; TRBD1 aligns across 10 bases. In germline, CDR1 is SGHDN, CDR2 FVKESK. The ends lost 3 bases at V and 1 base at J; junction bases unmatched: 8. The CDR3 length is 17 residues. The CDR3 spells CASSHPGTGERNTEAFF. The CDR3 bases are TGTGCCAGCAGCCATCCCGGGACAGGGGAACGGAACACTGAAGCTTTCTTT.

The chain is built from TRBV11-3 and TRBJ2-5; weak D call: TRBD2 (6 bases). The CDR3 spans 15 residues. Germline V CDR1 and CDR2: SGHNT, YENEEA. Trimming removed 6 bases from V and 0 bases from J, with 14 bases in between. The CDR3 reads CASRPRAGYQETQYF. CDR3 nucleotides: TGTGCCAGCAGGCCCCGCGCGGGGTACCAAGAGACCCAGTACTTC.

This clonotype was seen a handful of times. This rearrangement joins TRBV3-1 to TRBJ2-7; D is perhaps TRBD1 (6 bases). V lost 2 bases, J lost 10 bases, and 15 bases lay in between. CDR3 length: 13 amino acids. From germline, CDR1 is LGHDT and CDR2 YNNKEL (reference sequence). DNA of the CDR3: TGTGCCAGCAGCCAATTCACAGGGACGGAACAGTACTTC. It encodes CASSQFTGTEQYF.

The chain has TRBV12-3 or TRBV12-4 and TRBJ2-4, with D unresolved. The CDR3 length is 14 residues. Between the trimmed V and J ends, which lost 6 bases and 1 base, there was a span of 10 bases. CDR3 amino acids: CASSPKTAKNIQYF. The CDR3 coding sequence is TGTGCCAGCAGCCCGAAGACCGCCAAAAACATTCAGTACTTC.

The rearrangement uses TRBV6-5 and TRBJ2-3, with 12 bases that match TRBD2. This CDR3 has 16 residues. Germline CDR1 reads MNHEY; CDR2 reads SVGAGI. J was trimmed by 0 bases and V by 7 bases; bases with no gene match: 5. The CDR3 region has the DNA TGTGCCAGCAATAAGCTAGCGGGGGGGAGCACAGATACGCAGTATTTT. Its translation is CASNKLAGGSTDTQYF.

This clonotype has at least ten counts. The V gene is TRBV18, the J gene TRBJ2-7, with 7 bases aligning to TRBD1. Trimming removed 2 bases from V and 0 bases from J; junction bases left unmatched: 7. The germline gives CDR1 KGHSH, CDR2 LQKENI. CDR3 length: 16 amino acids. CDR3 sequence: CASSPNLGTVSYEQYF. CDR3 nucleotide sequence: TGTGCCAGCTCACCAAACCTCGGGACAGTCTCCTACGAGCAGTACTTC.

This clonotype turned up a few times. This sequence joins TRBV5-4 and TRBJ1-1; D is unresolved. The CDR3 loop spans 12 amino acids. V was pared by 0 bases and J by 6 bases, with 6 bases between. Germline V gene lookup returns CDR1 SGHNT and CDR2 YYREEE (reference sequence). The CDR3 DNA sequence: TGTGCCAGCAGCTTGGACCGTTCTGAAGCTTTCTTT. Protein sequence: CASSLDRSEAFF.